The 27 T cell receptor beta chains below were found in one sample sequenced in a study of shared clonotypes between healthy human individuals. Here immunoSEQ multiplex PCR was the method, and the copy in TCRdb shows in-frame clones only, minus some. The sample holds some 630,000 clones, 90% to 97% seen once. Terminally differentiated effector memory CD45RA+ cells were excluded from the naive CD8 cells, which were CD45RO-negative and positively selected for CCR7. Sequencing used naive CD8+ T cells sorted from blood. The receptor set was obtained from a woman aged 25-40 years in good health.

The rearrangement joins TRBV28 to TRBJ2-7, with D hard to call. The germline gives CDR1 MDHEN, CDR2 SYDVKM. Trimming cost V 5 bases and J 0 bases, with 11 bases left between them. This CDR3 contains 14 residues. CDR3 loop: CASSRRTLSYEQYF. The CDR3 DNA sequence: TGTGCCAGCAGTCGCCGCACACTCTCCTACGAGCAGTACTTC.

The chain couples TRBV11-2 to TRBJ2-7; D is unclear. The V end lost 3 bases, the J end lost 2 bases, and 11 bases lay between the germline ends. This CDR3 contains 14 residues. Germline assignment: CDR1 SGHAT and CDR2 FQNNGV. The CDR3 coding sequence is TGTGCCAGCAGCTTTCCCAGCAGAACCTACGAGCAGTACTTC. Encoded protein: CASSFPSRTYEQYF. The entire variable domain, with the rest obtained from reference TRBV11-2 and TRBJ2-7, is as follows: EAGVAQSPRYKIIEKRQSVAFWCNPISGHATLYWYQQILGQGPKLLIQFQNNGVVDDSQLPKDRFSAERLKGVDSTLKIQPAKLEDSAVYLCASSFPSRTYEQYFGPGTRLTVT.

The chain carries TRBV5-4 and TRBJ2-5; D is undetermined. Germline V gives CDR1 SGHNT, CDR2 YYREEE (reference sequence). This CDR3 comprises 14 residues. Trimming shortened V by 1 base and J by 1 base, and 8 bases separated the two germline ends. In DNA, the CDR3 is TGTGCCAGCAGCTTGCCTGGGGTCCAAGAGACCCAGTACTTC. Amino acid sequence: CASSLPGVQETQYF.

J is TRBJ1-3 and V is TRBV9, with a tentative D call TRBD1 (5 bases). V lost 2 bases to trimming and J lost 0 bases, with 9 bases between them. Germline assignment: CDR1 SGDLS and CDR2 YYNGEE. This CDR3 has 15 amino acids. The CDR3 protein is CASSVDISSGNTIYF. The CDR3 DNA follows: TGTGCCAGCAGCGTGGACATCAGCTCTGGAAACACCATATATTTT.

The J gene is TRBJ2-3, the V gene TRBV9; D gene uncertain. Between the trimmed V and J ends, which lost 0 bases and 3 bases, there was a span of 14 bases. This CDR3 contains 16 residues. Germline values: CDR1 SGDLS, CDR2 YYNGEE. CDR3 in amino acids: CASSVGGVRSTDTQYF. The DNA of the CDR3 is TGTGCCAGCAGCGTAGGAGGTGTTAGGTCAACAGATACGCAGTATTTT.

The chain recombines TRBV7-8 with TRBJ2-3; perhaps TRBD2 as D (5 bases). CDR3 length: 15 residues. Germline CDR1 and CDR2: SGHVS and FQNEAQ. V dropped 5 bases and J dropped 0 bases, with 12 bases sitting between them. CDR3 residues: CASSLLASSTDTQYF. The CDR3 DNA reads as TGTGCCAGCAGCCTGTTAGCGTCTAGCACAGATACGCAGTATTTT.

V and J are TRBV5-1 and TRBJ2-1, with D possibly being TRBD2 (6 bases). CDR3 size: 16 residues. The germline CDR1 and CDR2 sequences are SGHRS and YFSETQ. V was shortened by 4 bases and J by 0 bases, with 14 bases between the two germline ends. CDR3 coding DNA: TGCGCCAGCAGCCCGACTAGTCCCAGCTCCTACAATGAGCAGTTCTTC. Amino acid sequence: CASSPTSPSSYNEQFF.

The J gene is TRBJ2-1, the V gene TRBV2; the D call may be TRBD1 or TRBD2 (5 bases each). Looked up from germline, CDR1 is SNHLY and CDR2 is FYNNEI. The CDR3 runs to 11 residues. V lost 9 bases and J lost 6, with 9 bases in between. The CDR3 region is CASTGANEQFF. CDR3 nucleotide sequence: TGTGCCAGTACCGGGGCCAATGAGCAGTTCTTC.

This sequence joins TRBV4-1 and TRBJ2-7; D possibly uses TRBD1 or TRBD2 (6 bases each). V lost 1 base and J 0 bases, leaving 16 bases between the germline ends. CDR1 and CDR2 from the germline V gene are MGHRA and YSYEKL. The CDR3 is made up of 17 amino acids. This CDR3 is CASSQGLLPGASYEQYF. The CDR3 DNA follows: TGCGCCAGCAGCCAAGGTTTGTTGCCGGGGGCCTCCTACGAGCAGTACTTC.

The V and J genes are TRBV4-2 and TRBJ2-7; 13 bases are shared with TRBD2. The CDR3 contains 14 residues. Germline lookup yields CDR1 LGHNA and CDR2 YNFKEQ. V trimming: 4 bases; J trimming: 7 bases; junction bases outside the gene matches: 4. Here the CDR3 reads CASSPLAGGVEQYF. In DNA form, the CDR3 reads TGTGCCAGCAGCCCACTAGCGGGAGGGGTTGAGCAGTACTTC.

The rearrangement joins TRBV5-5 to TRBJ1-5; tentatively, D is TRBD1 (5 bases). The CDR3 is made up of 15 amino acids. Per germline, CDR1 SGHKS and CDR2 YYEKEE (reference sequence). Trimming stripped 5 bases from V and 6 bases from J, with 18 bases between. The CDR3 DNA reads TGTGCCAGCAGTCCGGACCCGAGGAGGGGTCAGCCCCAGCATTTT. It codes for CASSPDPRRGQPQHF.

V usage is TRBV28 and J usage is TRBJ2-1; TRBD2 is a possible D gene (7 bases). Germline CDR1 and CDR2: MDHEN and SYDVKM. Deletions cut 6 bases from V and 7 bases from J, with 16 bases between. The CDR3 length is 14 residues. CDR3 region: CASSLLGGENEQFF. DNA of the CDR3: TGTGCCAGCAGCCTACTAGGGGGGGAGAATGAGCAGTTCTTC.

The chain carries TRBV5-4 and TRBJ1-2; D is unresolved. Deletions cut 4 bases from V and 3 bases from J, with 31 bases between. This CDR3 region has 20 residues. Germline lookup yields CDR1 SGHNT and CDR2 YYREEE (reference sequence). The CDR3 sequence is CASSPSRRVGYTISDYGYTF. In DNA form, the CDR3 reads TGTGCCAGCAGCCCTTCCCGGAGGGTCGGCTACACCATCTCGGACTATGGCTACACCTTC.

The chain links TRBV10-1 to TRBJ2-7; D gene ambiguous. Trimming took 5 bases from V and 0 from J, leaving 8 bases between them. The CDR3 length is 13 residues. Germline lookup yields CDR1 WNHNN and CDR2 SYGVQD (reference sequence). The CDR3 DNA is TGCGCCAGCAGTTTGGACGGCTCCTACGAGCAGTACTTC. Translation gives CASSLDGSYEQYF.

The chain combines TRBV6-4 with TRBJ2-1; the D is unclear. This CDR3 is 13 amino acids long. Germline CDR1 reads MRHNA; CDR2 reads SNTAGT. With 5 bases removed from V and 8 bases from J, the gap between germline ends came to 13 bases. The CDR3 sequence is CASSLSMGHEQFF. Here the CDR3 DNA reads TGTGCCAGCAGTCTGTCCATGGGCCATGAGCAGTTCTTC.

The chain combines TRBV7-9 with TRBJ2-7; D might be TRBD1 (6 bases). Per the germline V gene, CDR1 is SEHNR and CDR2 is FQNEAQ (reference sequence). CDR3 size: 14 residues. Deletions cut 1 base from V and 2 bases from J, with 9 bases between. The CDR3 DNA follows: TGTGCCAGCAGCTTAGTTCAGGGGCCCTACGAGCAGTACTTC. Amino acids: CASSLVQGPYEQYF.

This clone occurred a few times. The junction and the germline gene differ at one end; a read error may be behind it. This chain uses TRBV19 with TRBJ1-5; D is uncertain. The germline gives CDR1 LNHDA, CDR2 SQIVND (reference sequence). This CDR3 contains 9 residues. The DNA for the CDR3 is TGCAACCCGAGACAGCCCCAGCATTTT. Protein: CNPRQPQHF.

The V gene is TRBV2, the J gene TRBJ2-1, with 12 bases that match TRBD2. The CDR3 consists of 16 residues. Germline lookup yields CDR1 SNHLY and CDR2 FYNNEI. Trimming cost V 4 bases and J 6 bases; bases outside gene matches: 7. The CDR3 spells CASSVTSGSLSNEQFF. The DNA for the CDR3 is TGTGCCAGCAGTGTGACTAGCGGGAGTTTGAGCAATGAGCAGTTCTTC.

The chain joins TRBV28 to TRBJ2-7, with D perhaps assigned TRBD1 or TRBD2 (5 bases each). Germline V CDR1 and CDR2: MDHEN, SYDVKM. V lost 5 bases and J lost 6, with 23 bases in between. The CDR3 is made up of 16 amino acids. The CDR3 nucleotides are TGTGCCAGCAGTCAATCCCTGGGGCCGGCGGGTTCCGAGCAGTACTTC. It translates to CASSQSLGPAGSEQYF.

J is TRBJ1-5 and V is TRBV7-6; D is perhaps TRBD1 (5 bases). This CDR3 region has 15 residues. The V end lost 1 base, the J end lost 1 base, and 8 bases lay between the germline ends. Germline CDR1 and CDR2: SGHVS and FNYEAQ. The CDR3 loop reads CASSLGGGSNQPQHF. The CDR3 nucleotides read TGTGCCAGCAGCTTAGGCGGGGGGAGCAATCAGCCCCAGCATTTT. Drawing the rest from reference TRBV7-6 and TRBJ1-5, the complete variable domain is GAGVSQSPRYKVTKRGQDVALRCDPISGHVSLYWYRQALGQGPEFLTYFNYEAQQDKSGLPNDRFSAERPEGSISTLTIQRTEQRDSAMYRCASSLGGGSNQPQHFGDGTRLSIL.

The chain joins TRBV19 to TRBJ1-1, with D maybe TRBD1 (5 bases). V was pared by 3 bases and J by 1 base, with 12 bases between. The CDR3 runs 15 residues. Germline V lookup: CDR1 LNHDA, CDR2 SQIVND (reference sequence). CDR3 sequence reads: CASSMGLGENTEAFF. The CDR3 coding sequence is TGTGCCAGTAGTATGGGGCTCGGGGAGAACACTGAAGCTTTCTTT.

V is TRBV29-1 and J is TRBJ2-1, with TRBD2 identical over 9 bases. Germline V CDR1 and CDR2: SQVTM, ANQGSEA. Trimming at V came to 4 bases and at J to 7 bases, leaving 5 bases not matched to a gene. The CDR3 is 13 amino acids. Written as DNA, the CDR3 is TGCAGCGTTGCGGCGGGAGGGTATAATGAGCAGTTCTTC. This encodes CSVAAGGYNEQFF.

V gene TRBV28 combines with J gene TRBJ2-3; 7 bases line up with TRBD2. There are 19 residues in the CDR3. J lost 2 bases, V lost 3 bases, and 17 bases had no gene match. Germline-derived CDR1 and CDR2 are MDHEN and SYDVKM. The CDR3 region is CASSFFSGEGGDPTDTQYF. The CDR3, as DNA: TGTGCCAGCAGTTTTTTCAGCGGGGAAGGTGGGGACCCCACAGATACGCAGTATTTT.

CDR3 DNA: TGTGCCAGCAGCTCAACAGGACCCACTGAAGCTTTCTTT. This codes for CASSSTGPTEAFF. This chain links TRBV5-6 with TRBJ1-1; possibly TRBD1 for D (5 bases). The length of the CDR3 is 13 residues. CDR1 and CDR2 from the germline V gene are SGHDT and YYEEEE. The V gene lost 3 bases and the J gene lost 4 bases, with 10 bases spanning the gap.

The V call is TRBV6-1, the J call TRBJ2-1; D unclear. The germline V and J ends were trimmed by 1 base and 0 bases, with 4 bases remaining between them. Germline assignment: CDR1 MNHNS and CDR2 SASEGT. This CDR3 is built from 14 residues. CDR3 sequence: CASSEVGSYNEQFF. The CDR3 bases are TGTGCCAGCAGTGAAGTGGGCTCCTACAATGAGCAGTTCTTC.

The chain couples TRBV5-1 to TRBJ1-2; possible D gene TRBD1, 6 bases. Germline V gives CDR1 SGHRS, CDR2 YFSETQ. V lost 4 bases, J lost 5 bases, and 18 bases lay in between. The CDR3 extends over 15 amino acids. The CDR3 nucleotides are TGCGCCAGCAGCCAATCGACAGGAACCCTTTATGGCTACACCTTC. This sequence encodes CASSQSTGTLYGYTF.

Details on this clone: This CDR3 is missing its conserved last phenylalanine or tryptophan, likely due to a read error. The limits of the CDR3 on the DNA are not certain, so only TCRdb's listed CDR3 is given. The chain carries TRBV27 and TRBJ2-4; TRBD1 is the table's D call and was not checked against the DNA. Germline assignment: CDR1 MNHEY and CDR2 SMNVEV (reference sequence). The CDR3 is 10 residues long, counting both termini. The CDR3 here is CASSLPPGTY.